This T cell receptor beta chain derives from a study of cytomegalovirus exposure and HLA in healthy donors. Profiled with immunoSEQ multiplex PCR; TCRdb holds only in-frame clones, not every one. Of fewer than 70,000 clones listed, roughly 96% are singletons. Whole-study results and caveats: Both high specificity and high sensitivity reportedly marked the classifier's diagnosis of cytomegalovirus status. In vitro testing confirmed a few CMV-associated chains as specific for CMV antigens. Overall, about 160 TCR beta chains were annotated as cytomegalovirus-associated. Most TCR sequences proved rare, with some public TCRs found in many donors.

Concerning this clone itself: Its target is not known.

Trimming left V 7 bases short and J 1 base short, with 11 bases between. The CDR3 is made up of 14 amino acids. Germline V gives CDR1 SEHNR, CDR2 FQNEAQ (reference sequence). The sequence was obtained from a man aged 18-30 years in good health and CMV-seronegative. The rearrangement joins TRBV7-9 to TRBJ2-1; D may be TRBD1 (5 bases). Specimen: PBMCs. For the CDR3, the DNA is TGTGCCAGCACCCCGACAGATTCCTACAATGAGCAGTTCTTC. As protein: CASTPTDSYNEQFF.